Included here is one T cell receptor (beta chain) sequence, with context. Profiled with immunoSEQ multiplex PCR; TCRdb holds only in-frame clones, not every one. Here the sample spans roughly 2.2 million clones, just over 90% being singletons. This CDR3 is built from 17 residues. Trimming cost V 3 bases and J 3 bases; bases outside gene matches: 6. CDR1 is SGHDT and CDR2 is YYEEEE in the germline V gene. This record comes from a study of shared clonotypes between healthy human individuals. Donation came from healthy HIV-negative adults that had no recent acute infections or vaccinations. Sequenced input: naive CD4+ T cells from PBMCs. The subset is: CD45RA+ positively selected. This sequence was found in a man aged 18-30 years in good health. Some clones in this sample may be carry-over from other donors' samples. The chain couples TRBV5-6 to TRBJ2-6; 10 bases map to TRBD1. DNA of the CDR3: TGTGCCAGCAGCTCGGGGGACAGGGGAGGTGGGGCCAACGTCCTGACTTTC. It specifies CASSSGDRGGGANVLTF.